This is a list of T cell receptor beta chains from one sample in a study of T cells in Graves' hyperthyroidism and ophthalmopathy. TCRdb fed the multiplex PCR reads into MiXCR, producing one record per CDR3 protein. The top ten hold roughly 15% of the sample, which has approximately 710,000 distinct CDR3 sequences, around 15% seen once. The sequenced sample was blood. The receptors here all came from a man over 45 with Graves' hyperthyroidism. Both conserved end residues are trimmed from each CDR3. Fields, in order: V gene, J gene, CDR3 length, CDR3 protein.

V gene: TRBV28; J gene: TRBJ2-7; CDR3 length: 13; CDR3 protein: ASSRTGGLSYEQY
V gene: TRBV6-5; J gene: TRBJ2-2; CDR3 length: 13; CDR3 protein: ASSYSIAGAGELF
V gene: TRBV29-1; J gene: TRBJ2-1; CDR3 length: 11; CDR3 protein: SVRTASYNEQF
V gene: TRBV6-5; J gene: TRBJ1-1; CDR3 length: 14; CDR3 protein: ASSYLFRGLDTEAF
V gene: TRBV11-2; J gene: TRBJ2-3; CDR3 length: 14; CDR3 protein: ASSGGTSGLTDTQY
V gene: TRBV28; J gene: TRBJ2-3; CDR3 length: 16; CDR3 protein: ASSLSVGLAGVADTQY
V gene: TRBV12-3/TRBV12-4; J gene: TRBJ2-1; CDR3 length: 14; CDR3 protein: ASSLGGQGMLNEQF
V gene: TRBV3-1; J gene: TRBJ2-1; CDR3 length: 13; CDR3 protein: ASSQQGTSCNEQF
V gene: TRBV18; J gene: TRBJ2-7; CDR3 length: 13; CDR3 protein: ASSPSQSYTYEQY
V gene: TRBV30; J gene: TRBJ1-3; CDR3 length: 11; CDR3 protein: ASGQRSGNTIY
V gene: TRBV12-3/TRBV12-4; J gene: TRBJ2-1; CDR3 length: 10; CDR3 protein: ASSFGAGEQF
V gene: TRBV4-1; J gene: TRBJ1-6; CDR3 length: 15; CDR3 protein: ASSQAGGAPYNSPLH
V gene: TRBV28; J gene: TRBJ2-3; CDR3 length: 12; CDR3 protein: ASSSGGSTDTQC
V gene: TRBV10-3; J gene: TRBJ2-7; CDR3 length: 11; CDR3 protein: AISDTENYEQY
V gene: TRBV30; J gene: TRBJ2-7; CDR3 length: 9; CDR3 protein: AWSVGNEQY
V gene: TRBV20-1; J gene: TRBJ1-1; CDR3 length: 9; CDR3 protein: SARVGGKAF
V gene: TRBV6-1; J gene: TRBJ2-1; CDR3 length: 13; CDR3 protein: ASSLVAGGGNEQF
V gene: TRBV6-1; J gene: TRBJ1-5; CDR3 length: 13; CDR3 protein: ASRDGTGSQEPQH
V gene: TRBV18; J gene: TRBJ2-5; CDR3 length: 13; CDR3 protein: ASSPPGLGQETQY
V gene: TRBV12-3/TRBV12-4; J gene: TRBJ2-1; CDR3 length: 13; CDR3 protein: ASILSGQAYNEQF
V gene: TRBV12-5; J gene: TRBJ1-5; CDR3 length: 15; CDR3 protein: ASGLVPGDIYNQPQH
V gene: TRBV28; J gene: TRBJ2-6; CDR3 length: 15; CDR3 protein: ASSPTYGGSGANVLT
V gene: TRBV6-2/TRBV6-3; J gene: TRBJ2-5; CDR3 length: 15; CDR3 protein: ASSYSRLAGLQETQY
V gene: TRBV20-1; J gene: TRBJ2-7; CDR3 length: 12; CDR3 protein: SARDRQLTYEQY
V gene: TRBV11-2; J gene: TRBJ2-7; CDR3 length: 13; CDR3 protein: ASSLGNGASYEQY
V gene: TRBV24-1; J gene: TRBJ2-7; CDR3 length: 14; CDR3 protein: ATSDSARDRGYEQY